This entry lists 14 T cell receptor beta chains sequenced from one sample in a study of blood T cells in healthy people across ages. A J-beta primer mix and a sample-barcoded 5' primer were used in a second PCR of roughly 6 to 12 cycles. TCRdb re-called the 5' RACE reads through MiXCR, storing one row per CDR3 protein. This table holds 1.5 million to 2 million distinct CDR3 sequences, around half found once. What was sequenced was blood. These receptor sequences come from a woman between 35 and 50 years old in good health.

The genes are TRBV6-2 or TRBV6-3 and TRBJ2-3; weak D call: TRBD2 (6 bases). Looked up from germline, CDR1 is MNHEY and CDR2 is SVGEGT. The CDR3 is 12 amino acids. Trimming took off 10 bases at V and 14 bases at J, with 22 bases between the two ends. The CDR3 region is CATLGLLSSLYF. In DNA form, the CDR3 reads TGTGCCACCTTGGGACTTCTTTCCAGTCTGTATTTT.

In DNA form, the CDR3 reads TGCGCCAGCAGCATAGGTGGCAGCCAGGACTACGAGCAGTACTTC. Its protein product is CASSIGGSQDYEQYF. The V and J genes are TRBV5-1 and TRBJ2-7; D is unresolved. Germline CDR1 SGHRS, CDR2 YFSETQ. Trimming shortened V by 4 bases and J by 3 bases, and 17 bases separated the two germline ends. CDR3 length equals 15 residues.

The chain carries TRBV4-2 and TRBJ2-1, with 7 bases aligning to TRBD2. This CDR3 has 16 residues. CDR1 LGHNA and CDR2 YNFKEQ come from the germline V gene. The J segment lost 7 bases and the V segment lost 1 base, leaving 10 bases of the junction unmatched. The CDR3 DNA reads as TGTGCCAGCAGCCAAGTCTCAAGCGGGGAAAGAAATGAGCAGTTCTTC. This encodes CASSQVSSGERNEQFF.

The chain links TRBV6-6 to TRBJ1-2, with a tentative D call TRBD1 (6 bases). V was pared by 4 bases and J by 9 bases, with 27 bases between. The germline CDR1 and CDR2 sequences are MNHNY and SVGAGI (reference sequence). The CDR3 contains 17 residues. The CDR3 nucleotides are TGTGCCAGCAGTTTTCGGGACACGGCCGTCTCTATGGCTAGCTACACCTTC. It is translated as CASSFRDTAVSMASYTF.

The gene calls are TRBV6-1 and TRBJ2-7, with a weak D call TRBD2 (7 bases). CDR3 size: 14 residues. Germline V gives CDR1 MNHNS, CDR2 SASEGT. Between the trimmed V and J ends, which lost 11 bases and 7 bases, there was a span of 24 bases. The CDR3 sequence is CAALPGGTLGEQYF. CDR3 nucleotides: TGTGCCGCCCTCCCGGGGGGCACCTTAGGTGAGCAGTACTTC.

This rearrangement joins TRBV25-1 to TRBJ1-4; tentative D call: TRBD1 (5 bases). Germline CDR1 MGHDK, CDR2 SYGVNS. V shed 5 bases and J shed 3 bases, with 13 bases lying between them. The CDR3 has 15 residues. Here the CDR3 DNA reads TGTGCCAGCAGTCCGAGGGGTTTTGCTAATGAAAAACTGTTTTTT. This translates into CASSPRGFANEKLFF.

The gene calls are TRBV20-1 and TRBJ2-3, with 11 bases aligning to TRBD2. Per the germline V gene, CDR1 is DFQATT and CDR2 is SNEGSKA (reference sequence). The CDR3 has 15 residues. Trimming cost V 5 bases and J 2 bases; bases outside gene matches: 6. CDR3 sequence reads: CSADGLAGPTDTQYF. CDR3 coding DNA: TGCAGTGCTGACGGACTAGCGGGTCCCACAGATACGCAGTATTTT.

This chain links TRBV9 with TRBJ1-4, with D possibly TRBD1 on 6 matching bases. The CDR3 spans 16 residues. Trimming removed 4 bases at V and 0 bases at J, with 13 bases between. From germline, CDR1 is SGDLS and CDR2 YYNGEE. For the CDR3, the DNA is TGTGCCAGCAGCCCACCGGGACATTCAACTAATGAAAAACTGTTTTTT. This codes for CASSPPGHSTNEKLFF.

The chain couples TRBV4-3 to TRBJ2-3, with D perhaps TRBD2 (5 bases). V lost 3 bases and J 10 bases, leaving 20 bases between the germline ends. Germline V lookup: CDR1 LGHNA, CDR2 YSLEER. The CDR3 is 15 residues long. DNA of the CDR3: TGCGCCAGCAGCCAGGAAACTAGGTCGGGCTACCCGCAGTATTTT. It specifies CASSQETRSGYPQYF.

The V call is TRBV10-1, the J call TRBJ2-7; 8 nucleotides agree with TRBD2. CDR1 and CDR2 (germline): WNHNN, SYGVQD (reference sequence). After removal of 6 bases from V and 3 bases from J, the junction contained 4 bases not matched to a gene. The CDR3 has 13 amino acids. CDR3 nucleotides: TGCGCCAGCAGGGTGGGACTAGGCTACGAGCAGTACTTC. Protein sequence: CASRVGLGYEQYF.

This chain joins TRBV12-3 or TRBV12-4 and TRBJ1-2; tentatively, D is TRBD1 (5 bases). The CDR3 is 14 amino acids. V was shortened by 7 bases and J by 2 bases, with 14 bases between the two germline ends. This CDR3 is CASKLGGTNYGYTF. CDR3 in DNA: TGTGCCAGCAAACTCGGGGGGACCAACTATGGCTACACCTTC.

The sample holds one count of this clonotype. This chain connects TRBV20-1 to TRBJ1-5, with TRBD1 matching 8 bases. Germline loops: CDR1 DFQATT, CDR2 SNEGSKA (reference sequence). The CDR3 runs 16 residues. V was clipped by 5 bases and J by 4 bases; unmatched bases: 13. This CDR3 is CSAGSYRGRRNQPQHF. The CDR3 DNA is TGCAGTGCTGGATCCTACAGGGGGAGAAGGAATCAGCCCCAGCATTTT.

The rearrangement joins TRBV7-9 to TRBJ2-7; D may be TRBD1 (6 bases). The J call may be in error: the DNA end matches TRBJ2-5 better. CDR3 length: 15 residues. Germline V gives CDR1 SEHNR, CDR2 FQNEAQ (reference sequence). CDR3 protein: CASSLLPAGEETQYF. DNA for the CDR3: TGTGCCAGCAGCTTACTCCCGGCAGGGGAAGAGACCCAGTACTTC.

CDR3 bases: TGTGCCAGCAGTGATTCGTTAGGGATGGAAAAACTGTTTTTT. Translated: CASSDSLGMEKLFF. The chain joins TRBV2 to TRBJ1-4; unclear D gene. CDR3 size: 14 residues. Germline lookup yields CDR1 SNHLY and CDR2 FYNNEI. V was cut by 3 bases and J by 8 bases, with 13 bases left in between.